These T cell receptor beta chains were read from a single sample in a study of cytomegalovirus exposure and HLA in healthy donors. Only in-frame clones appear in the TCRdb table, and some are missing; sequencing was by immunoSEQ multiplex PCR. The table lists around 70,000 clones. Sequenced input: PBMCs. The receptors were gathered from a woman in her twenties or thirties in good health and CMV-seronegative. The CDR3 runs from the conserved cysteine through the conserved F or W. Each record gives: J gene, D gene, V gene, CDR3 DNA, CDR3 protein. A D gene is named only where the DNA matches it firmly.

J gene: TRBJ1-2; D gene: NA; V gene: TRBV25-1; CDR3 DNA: TGTGCCAGCATGTCGCGGGGCGCAGGATATGGCTACACCTTC; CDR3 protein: CASMSRGAGYGYTF
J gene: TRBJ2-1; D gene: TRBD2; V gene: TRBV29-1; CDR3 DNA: TGCAGCGGTGAAGGGACTAGCGGGAGGCCTATCAATGAGCAGTTCTTC; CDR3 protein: CSGEGTSGRPINEQFF
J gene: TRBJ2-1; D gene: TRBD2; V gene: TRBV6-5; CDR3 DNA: TGTGCCAGCAGTTACCAAGTAGCGGGAGTTCACAATGAGCAGTTCTTC; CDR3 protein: CASSYQVAGVHNEQFF
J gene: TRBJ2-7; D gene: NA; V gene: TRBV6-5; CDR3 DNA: TGTGCCAGCAGTTACCCCCGGGGGAGCTCCTACGAGCAGTACTTC; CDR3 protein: CASSYPRGSSYEQYF
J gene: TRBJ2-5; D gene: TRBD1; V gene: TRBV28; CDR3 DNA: TGTGCCAGCAGTCCCAGGGGGCGTCTGGAGACCCAGTACTTC; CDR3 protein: CASSPRGRLETQYF
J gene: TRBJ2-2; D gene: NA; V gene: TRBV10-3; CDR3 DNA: TGTGCCATCAATCTCGAGAGCACCGGGGAGCTGTTTTTT; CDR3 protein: CAINLESTGELFF
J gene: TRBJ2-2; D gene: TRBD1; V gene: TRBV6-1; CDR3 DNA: TGTGCCAGCAGTCCAAGACAGGGGGGGACCGGGGAGCTGTTTTTT; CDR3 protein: CASSPRQGGTGELFF
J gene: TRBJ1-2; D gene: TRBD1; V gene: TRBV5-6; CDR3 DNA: TGTGCCAGCAGCCAGTGGGGACAGGGGGCTTCTGGCTACACCTTC; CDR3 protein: CASSQWGQGASGYTF
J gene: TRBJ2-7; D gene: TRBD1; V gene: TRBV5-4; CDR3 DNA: TGTGCCAGCAGCTCCCGGGACAGAGACTACGAGCAGTACTTC; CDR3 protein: CASSSRDRDYEQYF
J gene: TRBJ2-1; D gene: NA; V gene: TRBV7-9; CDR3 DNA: TGTGCCAGCAGCTTACAAGGGGGTCTAGCCAATGAGCAGTTCTTC; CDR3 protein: CASSLQGGLANEQFF
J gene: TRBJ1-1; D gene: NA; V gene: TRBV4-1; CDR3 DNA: TGCGCCAGCAGCCAAGGCGACAGGAACACTGAAGCTTTCTTT; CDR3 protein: CASSQGDRNTEAFF
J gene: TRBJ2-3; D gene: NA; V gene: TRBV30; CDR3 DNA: TGTGCCTGGAGTGTACCCGCGGGAAGCCCTAGCACAGATACGCAGTATTTT; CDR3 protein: CAWSVPAGSPSTDTQYF
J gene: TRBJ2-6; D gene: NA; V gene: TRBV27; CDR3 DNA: TGTGCCAGCAGTTTCGTCTCTGGGGCCAACGTCCTGACTTTC; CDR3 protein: CASSFVSGANVLTF
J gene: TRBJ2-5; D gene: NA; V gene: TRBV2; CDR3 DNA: TGTGCCAGCAGTGGGGGGGTACCGGGGACCCAGTACTTC; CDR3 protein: CASSGGVPGTQYF
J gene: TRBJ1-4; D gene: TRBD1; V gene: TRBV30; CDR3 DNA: TGTGCCTGGAGTGACGACAGGGGGGCAACTAATGAAAAACTGTTTTTT; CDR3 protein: CAWSDDRGATNEKLFF
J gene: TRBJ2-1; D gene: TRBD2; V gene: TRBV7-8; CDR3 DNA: TGTGCCAGCAGCTTAGAAGGACTAGTCAATGAGCAGTTCTTC; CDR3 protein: CASSLEGLVNEQFF
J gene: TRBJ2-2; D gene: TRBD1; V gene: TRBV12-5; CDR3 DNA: TGTGCTAGTGGTTTGGAACGACAGGGGACCACCGGGGAGCTGTTTTTT; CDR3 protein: CASGLERQGTTGELFF
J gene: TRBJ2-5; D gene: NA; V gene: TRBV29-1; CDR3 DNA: TGCAGCGTTGATAGGGGGGGGGAGACCCAGTACTTC; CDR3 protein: CSVDRGGETQYF
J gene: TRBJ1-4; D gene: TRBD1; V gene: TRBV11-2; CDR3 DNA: TGTGCCAGCAGCCCCAGACAGGGTCATGAAAAACTGTTTTTT; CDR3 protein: CASSPRQGHEKLFF
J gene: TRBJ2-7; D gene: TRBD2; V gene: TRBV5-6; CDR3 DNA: TGTGCCAGCAGCGTTACTAGCGGTGTCGCCTACGAGCAGTACTTC; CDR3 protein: CASSVTSGVAYEQYF
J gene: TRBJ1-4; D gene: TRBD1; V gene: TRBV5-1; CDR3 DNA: TGCGCCAGCAGCGCGGACAGGGGTTGGGAAAAACTGTTTTTT; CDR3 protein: CASSADRGWEKLFF
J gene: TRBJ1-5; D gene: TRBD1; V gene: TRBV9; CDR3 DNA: TGTGCCAGCAGCGTAGGAGGGGGCGATCAGCCCCAGCATTTT; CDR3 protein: CASSVGGGDQPQHF
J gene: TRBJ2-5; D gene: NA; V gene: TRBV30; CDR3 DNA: TGTGCCTGGAGCGCTACGAAGACCCAGTACTTC; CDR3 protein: CAWSATKTQYF
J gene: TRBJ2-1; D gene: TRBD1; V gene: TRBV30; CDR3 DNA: TGTGCCGGGAGTACCGGGACAGGTGGGTACAATGAGCAGTTCTTC; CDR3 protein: CAGSTGTGGYNEQFF
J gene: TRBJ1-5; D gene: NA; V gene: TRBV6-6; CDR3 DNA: TGTGCCACCTTTCAGGGTGCCGGTCAGCACCAGCATTTT; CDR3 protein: CATFQGAGQHQHF
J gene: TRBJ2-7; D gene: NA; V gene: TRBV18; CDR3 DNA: TGTGCCAGCTCACCTCGGGACAATAGGGTCTACGAGCAGTACTTC; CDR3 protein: CASSPRDNRVYEQYF
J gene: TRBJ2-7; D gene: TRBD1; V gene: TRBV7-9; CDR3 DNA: TGTGCCAGCAGCTCCCCACAGGGGAGGACAGGGGGTAATTACGAGCAGTACTTC; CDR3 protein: CASSSPQGRTGGNYEQYF
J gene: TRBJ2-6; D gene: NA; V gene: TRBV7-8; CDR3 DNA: TGTGCCAGCAGCTTAGGGAGCAGAACCTCTGGGGCCAACGTCCTGACTTTC; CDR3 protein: CASSLGSRTSGANVLTF
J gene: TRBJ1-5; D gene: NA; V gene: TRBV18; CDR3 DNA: TGTGCCAGCTCAGCCCAGGGTGCCCCTTATAGCAATCAGCCCCAGCATTTT; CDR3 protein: CASSAQGAPYSNQPQHF
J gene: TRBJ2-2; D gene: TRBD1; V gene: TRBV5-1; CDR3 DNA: TGCGCCAGCAGCTTGGCCCGAGCAGGGGGCACCCGGGAGCTGTTTTTT; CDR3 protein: CASSLARAGGTRELFF
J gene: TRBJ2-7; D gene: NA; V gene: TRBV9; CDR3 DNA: TGTGCCAGCGGGAGGACAGGAGGGGACGAGCAGTACTTC; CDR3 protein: CASGRTGGDEQYF
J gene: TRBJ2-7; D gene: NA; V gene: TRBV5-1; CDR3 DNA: TGCGCCAGCAGCTTGGGCGCGGACGAGCAGTACTTC; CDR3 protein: CASSLGADEQYF
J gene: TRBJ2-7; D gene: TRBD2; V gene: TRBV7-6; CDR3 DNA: TGTGCCAGCAGCCCCGCGAATGGAGCGGGGGAGCAGTACTTC; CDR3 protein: CASSPANGAGEQYF
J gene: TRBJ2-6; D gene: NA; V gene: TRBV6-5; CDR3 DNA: TGTGCCAGCAGTTACTCGGGGGCGTCTGGGGCCAACGTCCTGACTTTC; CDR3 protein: CASSYSGASGANVLTF
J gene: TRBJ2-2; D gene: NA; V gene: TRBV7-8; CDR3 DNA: TGTGCCAGCCCTCCCTCGGCTTTGTCCTACGGGTTCGCGAACACCGGGGAGCTGTTTTTT; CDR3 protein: CASPPSALSYGFANTGELFF
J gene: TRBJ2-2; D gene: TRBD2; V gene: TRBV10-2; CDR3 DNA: TGCGCCAGCACCTCGACTAGCTCGTACGGGGAGCTGTTTTTT; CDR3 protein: CASTSTSSYGELFF
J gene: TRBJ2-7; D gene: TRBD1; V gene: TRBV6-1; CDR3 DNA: TGTGCCACGATCCGGGACAGCTCCTACGAGCAGTACTTC; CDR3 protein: CATIRDSSYEQYF
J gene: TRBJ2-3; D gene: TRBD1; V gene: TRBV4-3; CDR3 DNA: TGCGCCAGCAGCCAAGAGGTGGTGAGGGACAGGTACACAGATACGCAGTATTTT; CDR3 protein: CASSQEVVRDRYTDTQYF
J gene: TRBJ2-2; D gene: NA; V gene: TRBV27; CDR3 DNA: TGTGCCAGCAGTTTTTTCAGAGGTGCCGGGGAGCTGTTTTTT; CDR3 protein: CASSFFRGAGELFF